This T cell receptor (beta chain) originates from a study of blood T cells in healthy people across ages. Per sample, extraction of total RNA gave at least 5 micrograms in every case. Combining a sample-barcoded 5' primer with a J-beta primer mix, a second PCR ran for roughly 7 to 11 cycles. One entry per CDR3 protein results from TCRdb running MiXCR on the 5' RACE reads. The sample yields about 1.6 million distinct CDR3 sequences, about 32% seen once. This clonotype was seen more than once but under ten times. The material sequenced was blood. The origin of this receptor is a woman between 25 and 40 years old in good health.

The CDR3 here is CASRPPNTGELFF. The CDR3 nucleotides are TGTGCCAGCAGGCCCCCGAACACCGGGGAGCTGTTTTTT. The J gene is TRBJ2-2, the V gene TRBV6-6, with no clear D. The CDR3 is made up of 13 amino acids. Germline V CDR1 and CDR2: MNHNY, SVGAGI (reference sequence). The V and J ends lost 6 bases and 0 bases respectively, with 5 bases between them.